The following is a TCR beta chain sequence with its context. This clone was seen many times. What antigen it recognizes has not been identified. Per-base quality was not reported, and no clone a single base away is much larger than it. The cysteine opens and the phenylalanine closes a CDR3 of 13 amino acids. The CDR3 DNA has 39 bases and is translated from base 1. Relative to germline, V is 4 bases shorter and J is 4 bases shorter, with 10 bases between their ends. Looking up the germline V gene yields CDR1 MGHRA and CDR2 YSYEKL. In the paper's terms, the time point label means: about 28 days (+/-7) after the second vaccine dose. AZD1222 recipients whose second dose came at about 4 weeks and those whose second dose came at about 12 weeks were combined into one group, since spike-specific TCR depth and breadth did not differ between the two schedules. Vaccinee samples were obtained from the UK trials COV001 and COV002, which included a single-blind randomized controlled phase 2/3 trial of AZD1222 (ChAdOx1 nCoV-19) in healthy adults. For TCRbeta chain sequencing, PBMC samples from trial participants were taken at day 0 and at day 28 after the second dose.

This sample is drawn from a study of T cell responses to AZD1222 COVID-19 vaccine (dated by TCRdb to the early 2020s). A note on the overall study: TCR sequencing covered 230 or so trial participants: approximately 200 given two doses of AZD1222 and about 26 given two doses of MenACWY control vaccine. Trial participants were enrolled by age into 18-55, 56-69 and 70-plus year subgroups, with about 150, 27 and 61 TCR-sequenced participants respectively.

The CDR3 regions of human TCRbeta chains were analyzed by immunosequencing. As for the authors' bioinformatics: TCRs in the repertoires were matched against a reference library of SARS-CoV-2-specific TCRs that had been generated with the MIRA antigen-specificity platform. Breadth was defined as the fraction of unique TCRs that were SARS-CoV-2-associated, and depth was defined as the fraction of total T cells that were SARS-CoV-2-associated. Using the MIRA data, each spike-specific TCR was mapped to the spike region that the TCR reacts to and placed in a CD4 or CD8 class. Log10-transformed breadth and depth values were compared by one-way ANOVA with Sidak's multiple comparisons tests. TCRdb retrieved this table from immuneACCESS and kept in-frame rearrangements only. Not all clones are present; in checked studies, unresolved V genes account for under half, and no reason is known for the remainder. Clone size and V and J calls were adopted from that table, with D and trimming inferred from the DNA. The sample table records 86,000 or so clones; roughly 90% of these occur just once. Of the sample, less than 8.5% falls within the top ten clones.

General conclusions and limits of the study: CD4 TCRs associated with the vaccine covered the entire spike protein, and the dominant responses were in regions 160-218 and 743-854. Conclusions about previously exposed vaccinees were limited because only six AZD1222 recipients were SARS-CoV-2 seropositive at baseline. In the small 56-69-year group, the increase in depth fell short of significance, most likely because of low power. Most participants were white British and females outnumbered males, and the authors suggested that clonal diversity may have been underestimated. Because no samples from the day 14 peak response were available, repertoires could be characterized only after the peak T cell response. Reportedly, close to half of the unique spike-specific TCRs recognized epitopes lying outside the regions that are mutated in the B.1.351 and B.1.1.7 variants. Spike-specific TCR breadth and depth rose significantly after two AZD1222 doses compared with day 0 and with MenACWY recipients.

Sequenced here: peripheral blood, sampled 28 days after the second AZD1222 dose. The chain employs TRBV4-1 and TRBJ1-2; TRBD1 might be the D gene, on 5 matching bases. The source is an adult who received the AZD1222 COVID-19 vaccine. The CDR3 protein is CASSPGDGYGYTF. In nucleotides, the sequence is TGCGCCAGCAGCCCCGGGGACGGCTATGGCTACACCTTC.